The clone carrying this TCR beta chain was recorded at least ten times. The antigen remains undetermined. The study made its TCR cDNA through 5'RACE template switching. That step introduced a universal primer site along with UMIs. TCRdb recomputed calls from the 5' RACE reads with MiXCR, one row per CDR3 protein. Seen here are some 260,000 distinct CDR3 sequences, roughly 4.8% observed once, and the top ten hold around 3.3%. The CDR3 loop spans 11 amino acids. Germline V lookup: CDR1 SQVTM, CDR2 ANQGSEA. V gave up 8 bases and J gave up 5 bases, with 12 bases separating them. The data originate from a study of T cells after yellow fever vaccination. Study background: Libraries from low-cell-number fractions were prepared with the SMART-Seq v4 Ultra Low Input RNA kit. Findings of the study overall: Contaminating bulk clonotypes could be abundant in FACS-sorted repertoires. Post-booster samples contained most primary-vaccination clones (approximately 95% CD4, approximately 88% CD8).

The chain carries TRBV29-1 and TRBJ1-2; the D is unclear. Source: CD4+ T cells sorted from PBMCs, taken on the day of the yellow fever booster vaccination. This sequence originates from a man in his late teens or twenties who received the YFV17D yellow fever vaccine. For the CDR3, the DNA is TGCAGCTCCGAAGGAGGGTATGGCTACACCTTC. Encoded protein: CSSEGGYGYTF.